The 11 T cell receptor beta chains listed next were all sequenced from one sample in a study of shared clonotypes between healthy human individuals. Assay: immunoSEQ multiplex PCR; the TCRdb copy retains only in-frame clones and omits some. The data show around 500,000 clones, with about 78% seen just once and approximately 12% held by the top ten. The sequenced sample was PBMCs. These receptors came from a woman in her thirties or forties in good health. Some clones in this sample may be carry-over from other donors' samples.

The V and J genes are TRBV11-2 and TRBJ2-7; a possible D gene is TRBD1 (6 bases). Trimming stripped 1 base from V and 6 bases from J, with 13 bases between. The CDR3 sequence is 14 residues long. Per germline, CDR1 SGHAT and CDR2 FQNNGV. The CDR3 DNA reads TGTGCCAGCAGCTTAGTCTCCCCAGGGGCCGAGCAGTACTTC. It is translated as CASSLVSPGAEQYF. Complete variable domain (other parts from reference TRBV11-2 and TRBJ2-7): EAGVAQSPRYKIIEKRQSVAFWCNPISGHATLYWYQQILGQGPKLLIQFQNNGVVDDSQLPKDRFSAERLKGVDSTLKIQPAKLEDSAVYLCASSLVSPGAEQYFGPGTRLTVT.

This clone has ten or more counts. The genes are TRBV11-2 and TRBJ1-2; no definite D call. Trimming took off 4 bases at V and 4 bases at J, with 4 bases between the two ends. This CDR3 spans 11 amino acids. Germline CDR1 and CDR2: SGHAT and FQNNGV. CDR3 sequence reads: CASSSLYGYTF. CDR3 DNA sequence: TGTGCCAGCAGCTCCCTCTATGGCTACACCTTC.

The rearrangement joins TRBV6-5 to TRBJ2-2, with a weak D call TRBD2 (6 bases). Trimming took 6 bases from V and 5 from J, leaving 16 bases between them. This CDR3 contains 15 residues. Per germline, CDR1 MNHEY and CDR2 SVGAGI. The CDR3 DNA reads TGTGCCAGCAGACCCAACACGGCGGGGACCGGGGAGCTGTTTTTT. Protein sequence: CASRPNTAGTGELFF.

This clone was found a few times. The V call is TRBV29-1, the J call TRBJ2-5, with 8 bases fitting TRBD2. The germline gives CDR1 SQVTM, CDR2 ANQGSEA. This CDR3 contains 13 residues. J gave up 0 bases and V 8 bases, and 5 bases lay outside the gene matches. For the CDR3, the DNA is TGCAGCATACTAGCGGTGTACCAAGAGACCCAGTACTTC. Its protein is CSILAVYQETQYF.

Only a few counts were recorded for this clone. The chain employs TRBV4-3 and TRBJ1-3; the D is unclear. This CDR3 has 15 amino acids. V lost 2 bases to trimming and J lost 3 bases, with 11 bases between them. Germline values: CDR1 LGHNA, CDR2 YSLEER. Here the CDR3 reads CASSQSGLSGNTIYF. CDR3 nucleotide sequence: TGCGCCAGCAGCCAATCCGGCCTTAGTGGAAACACCATATATTTT.

Regarding this clone: The DNA is left out, because the CDR3 cannot be placed on it with certainty; the CDR3 is given as TCRdb lists it. The chain is built from TRBV28 and TRBJ2-3; the table's D call, TRBD2, has no DNA check behind it. CDR1 is MDHEN and CDR2 is SYDVKM in the germline V gene. Counting both end residues, the CDR3 totals 16 amino acids. The CDR3 loop is CASSSSGLADLHTQYF.

The rearrangement links TRBV4-3 to TRBJ1-2; D remains unclear. CDR3 length: 12 amino acids. CDR1 LGHNA and CDR2 YSLEER come from the germline V gene. Deletions cut 0 bases from V and 13 bases from J, with 12 bases between. The DNA for the CDR3 is TGCGCCAGCAGCCAAGATCGGAGGGTACCCACCTTC. It is translated as CASSQDRRVPTF.

The genes are TRBV4-1 and TRBJ2-5, with D maybe TRBD2 (6 bases). Germline loops: CDR1 MGHRA, CDR2 YSYEKL. Trimming stripped 6 bases from V and 4 bases from J, with 12 bases between. The CDR3 consists of 13 residues. The CDR3 region is CASSGGAGETQYF. The CDR3 region has the DNA TGCGCCAGCAGTGGGGGAGCGGGAGAGACCCAGTACTTC.

This chain connects TRBV11-2 to TRBJ2-2, with D maybe TRBD1 (5 bases). Germline assignment: CDR1 SGHAT and CDR2 FQNNGV. The CDR3 sequence is 15 residues long. V dropped 6 bases and J dropped 2 bases, with 13 bases sitting between them. The CDR3 spells CASRPLGQNTGELFF. Written as DNA, the CDR3 is TGTGCCAGCAGGCCACTGGGGCAAAACACCGGGGAGCTGTTTTTT.

The V and J genes are TRBV5-6 and TRBJ1-5; D gene unclear. V was shortened by 3 bases and J by 4 bases, with 5 bases between the two germline ends. The germline V gene has CDR1 SGHDT and CDR2 YYEEEE. The CDR3 loop spans 12 amino acids. CDR3 bases: TGTGCCAGCAGCTCGCCGAATCAGCCCCAGCATTTT. Its protein product is CASSSPNQPQHF. The full variable domain, with the rest looked up from reference TRBV5-6 and TRBJ1-5, is DAGVTQSPTHLIKTRGQQVTLRCSPKSGHDTVSWYQQALGQGPQFIFQYYEEEERQRGNFPDRFSGHQFPNYSSELNVNALLLGDSALYLCASSSPNQPQHFGDGTRLSIL.

This clone has only a few counts. The chain recombines TRBV2 with TRBJ2-7; 8 nucleotides line up with TRBD1. Germline V gene sequence: CDR1 SNHLY, CDR2 FYNNEI. The CDR3 runs 14 residues. The J segment lost 3 bases and the V segment lost 4 bases, leaving 5 bases of the junction unmatched. CDR3 in amino acids: CASSAGQVRYEQYF. The CDR3 coding sequence is TGTGCCAGCAGTGCGGGACAGGTGCGCTACGAGCAGTACTTC.